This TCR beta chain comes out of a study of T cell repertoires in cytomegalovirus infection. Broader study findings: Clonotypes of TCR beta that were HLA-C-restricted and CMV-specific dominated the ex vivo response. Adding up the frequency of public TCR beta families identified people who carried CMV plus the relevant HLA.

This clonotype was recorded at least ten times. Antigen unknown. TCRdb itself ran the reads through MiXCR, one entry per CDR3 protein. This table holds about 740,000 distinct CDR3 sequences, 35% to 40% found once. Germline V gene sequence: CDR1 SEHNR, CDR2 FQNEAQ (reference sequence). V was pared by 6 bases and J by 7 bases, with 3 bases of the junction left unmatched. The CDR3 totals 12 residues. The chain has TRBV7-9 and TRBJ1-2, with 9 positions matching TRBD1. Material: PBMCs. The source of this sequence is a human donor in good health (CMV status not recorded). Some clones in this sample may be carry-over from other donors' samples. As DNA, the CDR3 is TGTGCCAGCAGAGGACAGGGGACTGGCTACACCTTC. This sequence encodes CASRGQGTGYTF.